The 8 T cell receptor beta chains reported below all come from one sample, sequenced in a study of blood T cell repertoires in COVID-19. Method: immunoSEQ multiplex PCR; TCRdb's copy keeps in-frame clones and lacks some. The sample holds around 470,000 clones; about 88% are singletons and the top ten take about 1%. The sample taken for sequencing was peripheral blood. The receptors come from a man between 18 and 35 years old with COVID-19, enrolled during active disease.

This chain uses TRBV25-1 with TRBJ2-3, with a weak D call TRBD1 (5 bases). Trimming shortened V by 4 bases and J by 4 bases, and 18 bases separated the two germline ends. CDR1 and CDR2 (germline): MGHDK, SYGVNS. The CDR3 is 16 amino acids. In nucleotides, the CDR3 is TGTGCCAGCAGTGCTATCTTGGGGCTACATGCAGATACGCAGTATTTT. Amino acids: CASSAILGLHADTQYF.

This clone was found once. The chain employs TRBV5-4 and TRBJ2-1, with a weak D call TRBD2 (5 bases). Germline-derived CDR1 and CDR2 are SGHNT and YYREEE (reference sequence). The V and J ends lost 0 bases and 5 bases respectively, with 12 bases between them. CDR3 size: 15 residues. The CDR3 is CASSLGIGEHNEQFF. The CDR3 DNA reads as TGTGCCAGCAGCTTGGGTATCGGGGAACACAATGAGCAGTTCTTC.

The CDR3 sequence: CASSPLLGGAYNEQFF. The CDR3, as DNA: TGTGCCAGCTCACCACTTTTAGGCGGGGCCTACAATGAGCAGTTCTTC. The chain links TRBV18 to TRBJ2-1; TRBD2 might be the D (6 bases). V gave up 1 base and J gave up 2 bases, with 12 bases separating them. CDR3 length: 16 residues. The V gene's germline CDR1 is KGHSH and CDR2 LQKENI. The full variable domain, in which reference TRBV18 and TRBJ2-1 provide the parts outside the CDR3, is NAGVMQNPRHLVRRRGQEARLRCSPMKGHSHVYWYRQLPEEGLKFMVYLQKENIIDESGMPKERFSAEFPKEGPSILRIQQVVRGDSAAYFCASSPLLGGAYNEQFFGPGTRLTVL.

The chain has TRBV19 and TRBJ2-2, with 8 bases that match TRBD2. J lost 6 bases, V lost 4 bases, and 10 bases had no gene match. CDR3 size: 16 residues. The germline V gene encodes CDR1 LNHDA and CDR2 SQIVND (reference sequence). Here the CDR3 reads CASSTGTRGFPGELFF. CDR3 DNA: TGTGCCAGTAGTACCGGGACTAGAGGGTTTCCCGGGGAGCTGTTTTTT.

The rearrangement joins TRBV15 to TRBJ2-1; TRBD2 matches 9 bases. With V trimmed by 10 bases and J by 6 bases, 4 bases remained unmatched. Germline V gives CDR1 LNHNV, CDR2 YYDKDF (reference sequence). The CDR3 contains 12 residues. Here the CDR3 DNA reads TGTGCCATCGGGACTAGCTCCAATGAGCAGTTCTTC. Translating gives CAIGTSSNEQFF.

The rearrangement links TRBV29-1 to TRBJ1-1; maybe TRBD1 (6 bases). Germline-derived CDR1 and CDR2 are SQVTM and ANQGSEA. V was clipped by 4 bases and J by 3 bases, with 12 bases between them. The CDR3 spans 13 residues. The CDR3 reads CSVAGTFYTEAFF. The CDR3 nucleotides are TGCAGCGTTGCAGGGACATTTTACACTGAAGCTTTCTTT.

The V call is TRBV5-4, the J call TRBJ2-5; perhaps TRBD2 as D (6 bases). The germline V gene encodes CDR1 SGHNT and CDR2 YYREEE (reference sequence). CDR3 length: 13 amino acids. Between the trimmed V and J ends, which lost 4 bases and 3 bases, there was a span of 10 bases. The CDR3 DNA sequence: TGTGCCAGCAGCCGGGACTTTAAAGAGACCCAGTACTTC. Translating gives CASSRDFKETQYF.

V usage is TRBV19 and J usage is TRBJ1-5; D is unresolved. The CDR3 loop spans 13 amino acids. The germline CDR1 and CDR2 sequences are LNHDA and SQIVND (reference sequence). The V end was cut by 5 bases, the J end by 5 bases, with 10 bases between. The CDR3 loop reads CASSPSPYQPQHF. For the CDR3, the DNA is TGTGCCAGTAGTCCCTCCCCTTATCAGCCCCAGCATTTT.